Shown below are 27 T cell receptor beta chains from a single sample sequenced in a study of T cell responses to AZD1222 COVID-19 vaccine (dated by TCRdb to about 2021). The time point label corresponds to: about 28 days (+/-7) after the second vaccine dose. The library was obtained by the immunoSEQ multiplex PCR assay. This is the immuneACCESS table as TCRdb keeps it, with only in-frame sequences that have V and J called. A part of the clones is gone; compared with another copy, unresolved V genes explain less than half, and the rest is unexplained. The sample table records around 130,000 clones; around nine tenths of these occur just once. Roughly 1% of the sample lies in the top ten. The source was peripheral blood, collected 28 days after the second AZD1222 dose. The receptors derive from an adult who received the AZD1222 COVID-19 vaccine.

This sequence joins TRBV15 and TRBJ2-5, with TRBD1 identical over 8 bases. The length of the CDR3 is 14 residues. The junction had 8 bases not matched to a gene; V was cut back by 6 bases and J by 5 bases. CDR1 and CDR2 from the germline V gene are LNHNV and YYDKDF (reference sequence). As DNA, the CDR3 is TGTGCCACCAGGAGCCCAGGGGGCGTGGAGACCCAGTACTTC. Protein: CATRSPGGVETQYF.

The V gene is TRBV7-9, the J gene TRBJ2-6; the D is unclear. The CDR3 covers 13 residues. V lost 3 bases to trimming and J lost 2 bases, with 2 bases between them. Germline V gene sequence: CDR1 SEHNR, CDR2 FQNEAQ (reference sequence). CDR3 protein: CASSFAGANVLTF. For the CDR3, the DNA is TGTGCCAGCAGCTTTGCTGGGGCCAACGTCCTGACTTTC. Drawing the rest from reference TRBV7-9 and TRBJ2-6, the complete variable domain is DTGVSQNPRHKITKRGQNVTFRCDPISEHNRLYWYRQTLGQGPEFLTYFQNEAQLEKSRLLSDRFSAERPKGSFSTLEIQRTEQGDSAMYLCASSFAGANVLTFGAGSRLTVL.

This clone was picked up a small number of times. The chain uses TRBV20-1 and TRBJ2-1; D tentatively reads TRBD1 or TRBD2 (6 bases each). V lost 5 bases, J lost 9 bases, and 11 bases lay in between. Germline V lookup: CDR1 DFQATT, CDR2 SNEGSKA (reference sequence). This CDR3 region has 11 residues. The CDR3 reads CSAGGPGEQFF. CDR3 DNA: TGCAGTGCTGGGGGGCCAGGTGAGCAGTTCTTC.

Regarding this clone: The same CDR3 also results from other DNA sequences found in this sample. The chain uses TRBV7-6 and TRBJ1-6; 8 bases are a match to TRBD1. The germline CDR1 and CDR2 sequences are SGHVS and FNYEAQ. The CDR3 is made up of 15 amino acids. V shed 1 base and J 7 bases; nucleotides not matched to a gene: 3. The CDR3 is CASSLGQGANSPLHF. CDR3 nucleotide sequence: TGTGCCAGCAGCTTAGGGCAGGGGGCCAATTCACCCCTCCACTTT.

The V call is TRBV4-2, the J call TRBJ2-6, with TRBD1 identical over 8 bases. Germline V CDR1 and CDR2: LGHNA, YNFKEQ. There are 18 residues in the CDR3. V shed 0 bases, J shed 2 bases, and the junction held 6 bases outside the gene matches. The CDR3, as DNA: TGTGCCAGCAGCCAAGAAGGACAGGGAATCGCTGGGGCCAACGTCCTGACTTTC. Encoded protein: CASSQEGQGIAGANVLTF.

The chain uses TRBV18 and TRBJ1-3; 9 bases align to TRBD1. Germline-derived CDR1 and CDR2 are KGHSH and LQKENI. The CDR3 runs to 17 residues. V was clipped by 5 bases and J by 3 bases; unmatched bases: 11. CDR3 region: CASSSGTGLLYGNTIYF. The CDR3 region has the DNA TGTGCCAGCTCATCCGGGACAGGGCTTCTCTATGGAAACACCATATATTTT.

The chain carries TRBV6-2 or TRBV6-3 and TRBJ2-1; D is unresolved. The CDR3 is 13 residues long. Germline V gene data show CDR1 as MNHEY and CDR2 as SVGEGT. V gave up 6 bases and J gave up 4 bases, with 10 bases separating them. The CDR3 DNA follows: TGTGCCAGCAGCCGAACCCAATACAATGAGCAGTTCTTC. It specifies CASSRTQYNEQFF.

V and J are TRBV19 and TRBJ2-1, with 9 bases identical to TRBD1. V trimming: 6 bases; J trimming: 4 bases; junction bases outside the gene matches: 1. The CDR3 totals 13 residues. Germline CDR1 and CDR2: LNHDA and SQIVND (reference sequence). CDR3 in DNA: TGTGCCAGTAGAGGACAGGGGTACAATGAGCAGTTCTTC. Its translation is CASRGQGYNEQFF.

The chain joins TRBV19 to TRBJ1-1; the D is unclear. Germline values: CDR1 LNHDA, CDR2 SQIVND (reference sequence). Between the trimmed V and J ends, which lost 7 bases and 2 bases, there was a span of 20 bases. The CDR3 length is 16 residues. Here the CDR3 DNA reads TGTGCCAGTAATTGGGAGGGCAACAGAGTCAACACTGAAGCTTTCTTT. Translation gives CASNWEGNRVNTEAFF. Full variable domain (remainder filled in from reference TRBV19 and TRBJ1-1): DGGITQSPKYLFRKEGQNVTLSCEQNLNHDAMYWYRQDPGQGLRLIYYSQIVNDFQKGDIAEGYSVSREKKESFPLTVTSAQKNPTAFYLCASNWEGNRVNTEAFFGQGTRLTVV.

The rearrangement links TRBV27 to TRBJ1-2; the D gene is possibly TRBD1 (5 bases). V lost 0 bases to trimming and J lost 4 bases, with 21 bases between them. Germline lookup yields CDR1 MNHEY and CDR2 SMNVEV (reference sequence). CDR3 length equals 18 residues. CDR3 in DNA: TGTGCCAGCAGTTTATCGGAAGATCCTTCTGGGCAGGGCTATGGCTACACCTTC. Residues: CASSLSEDPSGQGYGYTF.

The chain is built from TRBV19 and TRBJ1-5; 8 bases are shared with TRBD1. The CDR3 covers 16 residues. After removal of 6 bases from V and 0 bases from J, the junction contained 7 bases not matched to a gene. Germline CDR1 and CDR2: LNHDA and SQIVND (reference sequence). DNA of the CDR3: TGTGCCAGTAGGGACAGGGCCAAAGTTAGCAATCAGCCCCAGCATTTT. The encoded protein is CASRDRAKVSNQPQHF.

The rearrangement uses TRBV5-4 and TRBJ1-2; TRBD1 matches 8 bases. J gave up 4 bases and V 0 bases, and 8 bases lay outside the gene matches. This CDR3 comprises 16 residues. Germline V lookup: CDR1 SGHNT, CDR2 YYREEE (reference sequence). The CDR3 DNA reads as TGTGCCAGCAGCTTGGCCTCAGGGGGCGCAGGCTATGGCTACACCTTC. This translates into CASSLASGGAGYGYTF.

For the CDR3, the DNA is TGTGCCAGCAGCTCCAGGACCGGGGCGTTTGATGAAAAACTGTTTTTT. Amino acid sequence: CASSSRTGAFDEKLFF. The V gene is TRBV5-8, the J gene TRBJ1-4, with a tentative D call TRBD1 (5 bases). The CDR3 runs 16 residues. The germline V and J ends were trimmed by 3 bases and 6 bases, with 18 bases remaining between them. Per germline, CDR1 SGHTS and CDR2 YDEGEE.

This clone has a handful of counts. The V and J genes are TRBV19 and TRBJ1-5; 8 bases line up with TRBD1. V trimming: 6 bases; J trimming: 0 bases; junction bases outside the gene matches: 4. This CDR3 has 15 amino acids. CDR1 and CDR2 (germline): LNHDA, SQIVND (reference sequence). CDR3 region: CASRRDRSSNQPQHF. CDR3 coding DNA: TGTGCCAGTAGAAGGGACAGGAGTAGCAATCAGCCCCAGCATTTT.

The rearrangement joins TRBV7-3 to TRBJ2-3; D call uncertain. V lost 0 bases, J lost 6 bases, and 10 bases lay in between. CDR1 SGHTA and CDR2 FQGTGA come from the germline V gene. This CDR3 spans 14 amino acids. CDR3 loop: CASSLTSSGDTQYF. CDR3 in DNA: TGTGCCAGCAGCTTAACATCGTCCGGCGATACGCAGTATTTT.

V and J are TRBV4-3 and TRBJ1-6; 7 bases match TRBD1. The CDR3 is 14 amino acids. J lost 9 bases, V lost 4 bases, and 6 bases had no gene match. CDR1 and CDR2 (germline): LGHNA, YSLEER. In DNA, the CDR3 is TGCGCCAGCAGCCGAACAGGGGAGGCTTCACCCCTCCACTTT. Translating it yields CASSRTGEASPLHF.

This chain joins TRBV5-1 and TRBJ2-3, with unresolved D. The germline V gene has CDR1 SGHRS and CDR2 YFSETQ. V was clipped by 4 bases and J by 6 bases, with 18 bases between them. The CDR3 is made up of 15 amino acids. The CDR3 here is CASSRQDHETDTQYF. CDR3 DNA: TGCGCCAGCAGCCGTCAGGACCATGAAACGGATACGCAGTATTTT.

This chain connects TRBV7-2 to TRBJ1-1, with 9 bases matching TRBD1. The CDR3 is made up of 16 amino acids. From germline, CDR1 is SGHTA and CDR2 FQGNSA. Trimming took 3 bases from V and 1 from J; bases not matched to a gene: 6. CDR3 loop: CASSLRTGVWNTEAFF. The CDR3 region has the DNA TGTGCCAGCAGCTTGCGGACAGGGGTATGGAACACTGAAGCTTTCTTT.

This CDR3 reads CASGDGGGNQPQHF. In nucleotides, the CDR3 is TGTGCCAGCGGGGACGGGGGCGGCAATCAGCCCCAGCATTTT. The rearrangement joins TRBV27 to TRBJ1-5; TRBD1 might be the D (6 bases). This CDR3 has 14 residues. Trimming stripped 8 bases from V and 2 bases from J, with 13 bases between. CDR1 and CDR2 (germline): MNHEY, SMNVEV (reference sequence).

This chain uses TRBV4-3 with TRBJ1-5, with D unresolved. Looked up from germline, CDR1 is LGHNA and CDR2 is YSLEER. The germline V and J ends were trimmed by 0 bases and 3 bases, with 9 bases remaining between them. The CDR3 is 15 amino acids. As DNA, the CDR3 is TGCGCCAGCAGCCAAGAATTGCAGTACAATCAGCCCCAGCATTTT. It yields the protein CASSQELQYNQPQHF.

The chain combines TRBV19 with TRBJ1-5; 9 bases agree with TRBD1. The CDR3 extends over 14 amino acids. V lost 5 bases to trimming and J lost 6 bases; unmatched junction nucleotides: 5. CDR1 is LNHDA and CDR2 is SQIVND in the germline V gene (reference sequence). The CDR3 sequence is CASSSTGGGQPQHF. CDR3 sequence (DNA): TGTGCCAGTAGTTCCACAGGGGGCGGTCAGCCCCAGCATTTT.

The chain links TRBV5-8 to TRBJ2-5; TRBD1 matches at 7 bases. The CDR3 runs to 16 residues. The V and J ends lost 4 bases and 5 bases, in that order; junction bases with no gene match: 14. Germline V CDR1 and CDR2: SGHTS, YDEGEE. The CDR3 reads CASSPEGTAVQETQYF. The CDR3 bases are TGTGCCAGCAGCCCGGAAGGGACAGCCGTACAGGAGACCCAGTACTTC.

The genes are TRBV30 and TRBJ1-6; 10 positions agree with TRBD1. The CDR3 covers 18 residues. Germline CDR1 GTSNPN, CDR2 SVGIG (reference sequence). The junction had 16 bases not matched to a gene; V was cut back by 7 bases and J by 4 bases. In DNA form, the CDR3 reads TGTGCCTCTACGACATCACGGGGACAGGGGTGGTATAATTCACCCCTCCACTTT. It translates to CASTTSRGQGWYNSPLHF.

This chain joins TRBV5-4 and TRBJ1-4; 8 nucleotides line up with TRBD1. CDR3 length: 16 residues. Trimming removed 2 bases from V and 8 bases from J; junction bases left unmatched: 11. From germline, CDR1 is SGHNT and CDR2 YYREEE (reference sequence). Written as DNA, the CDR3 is TGTGCCAGCAGCTTAGACCAGGGGGCGCGGAGGGAAAAACTGTTTTTT. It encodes CASSLDQGARREKLFF.

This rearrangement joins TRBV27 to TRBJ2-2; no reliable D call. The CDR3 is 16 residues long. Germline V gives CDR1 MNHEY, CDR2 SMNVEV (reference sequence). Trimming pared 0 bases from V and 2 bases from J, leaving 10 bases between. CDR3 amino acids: CASSLSSHTNTGELFF. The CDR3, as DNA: TGTGCCAGCAGTTTATCGTCCCACACCAACACCGGGGAGCTGTTTTTT.

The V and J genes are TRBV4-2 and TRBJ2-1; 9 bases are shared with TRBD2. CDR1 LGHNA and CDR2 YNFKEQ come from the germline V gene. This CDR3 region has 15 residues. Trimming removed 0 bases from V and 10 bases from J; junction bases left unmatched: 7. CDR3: CASSQEASGIGEQFF. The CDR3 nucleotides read TGTGCCAGCAGCCAAGAGGCTAGCGGGATTGGAGAGCAGTTCTTC.

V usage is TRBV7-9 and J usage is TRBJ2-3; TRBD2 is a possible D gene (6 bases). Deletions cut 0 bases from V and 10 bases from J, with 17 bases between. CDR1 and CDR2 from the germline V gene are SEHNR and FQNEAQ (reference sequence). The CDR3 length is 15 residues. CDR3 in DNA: TGTGCCAGCAGCTTAGCGTTAGGGACTCCACTGTCGCAGTATTTT. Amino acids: CASSLALGTPLSQYF.